The T cell receptor (beta chain) under discussion was sequenced for a study of T-cell reconstitution after alpha-beta-depleted transplantation in children. This clonotype was seen many times. Preparation of the TCRbeta library used unique molecular identifiers. A single record per CDR3 protein comes from TCRdb applying MiXCR to the PCR reads. The data show roughly 220,000 distinct CDR3 sequences, with around 8.9% seen just once and about 4.9% held by the top ten. With V trimmed by 0 bases and J by 6 bases, 2 bases remained unmatched. The CDR3 is 16 residues long. Germline loops: CDR1 LGHNT, CDR2 FRNRAP.

This chain connects TRBV12-5 to TRBJ2-1; 13 bases align to TRBD2. This sample comprised PBMCs from the stem cell graft donor, obtained from the stem cell graft. This receptor was taken from a human donor who donated a stem cell graft to a child with SCID. CDR3 nucleotide sequence: TGTGCTAGTGGTTTGGTACTAGCGGGGGGGCCCAATGAGCAGTTCTTC. As protein: CASGLVLAGGPNEQFF. The whole variable domain, filled in from reference TRBV12-5 and TRBJ2-1, reads DARVTQTPRHKVTEMGQEVTMRCQPILGHNTVFWYRQTMMQGLELLAYFRNRAPLDDSGMPKDRFSAEMPDATLATLKIQPSEPRDSAVYFCASGLVLAGGPNEQFFGPGTRLTVL.